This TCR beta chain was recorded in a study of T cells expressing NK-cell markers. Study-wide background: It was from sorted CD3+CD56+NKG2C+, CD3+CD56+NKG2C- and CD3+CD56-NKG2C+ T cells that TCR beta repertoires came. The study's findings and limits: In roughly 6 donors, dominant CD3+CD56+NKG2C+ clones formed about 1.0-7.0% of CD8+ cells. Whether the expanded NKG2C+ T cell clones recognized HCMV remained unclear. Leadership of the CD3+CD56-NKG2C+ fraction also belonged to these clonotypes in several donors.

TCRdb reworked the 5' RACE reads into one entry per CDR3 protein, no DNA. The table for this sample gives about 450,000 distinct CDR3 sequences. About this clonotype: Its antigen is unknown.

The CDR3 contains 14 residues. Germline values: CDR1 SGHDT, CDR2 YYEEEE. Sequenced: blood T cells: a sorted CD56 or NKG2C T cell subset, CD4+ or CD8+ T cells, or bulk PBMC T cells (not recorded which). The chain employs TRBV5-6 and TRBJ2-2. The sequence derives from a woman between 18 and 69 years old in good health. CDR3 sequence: CASSLVFRSGELFF.